A selection of T cell receptor beta chains follows, all from one sample in a study of identical twins. One entry per CDR3 protein, called by TCRdb with MiXCR from the 5' RACE reads. Found here are 500,000 or so distinct CDR3 sequences, approximately 22% of them singletons; the top ten hold about 0.93%. Separately, the same data were catalogued under a study of T cells expressing NK-cell markers.

Material for sequencing was CD4+ T cells sorted from blood. These receptors all come from a woman aged 18-29 years in good health. The CDR3 runs from the conserved cysteine through the conserved F or W. D genes are given only for firm matches. Size is omitted from some rows. Given values are once, few, many or a class for expanded clones.

v_gene	d_gene	j_gene	abundance	CDR3aa	CDR3nt
TRBV12-3/TRBV12-4	NA	TRBJ1-1	NA	CASTRWVDAEAFF	TGTGCCAGCACGCGATGGGTCGACGCTGAAGCTTTCTTT
TRBV20-1	NA	TRBJ1-6	few	CSARPGDSDSPLHF	TGCAGTGCTAGACCCGGGGATTCGGATTCACCCCTCCACTTT
TRBV29-1	NA	TRBJ1-2	few	CSVEDRGRVYGYTF	TGCAGCGTTGAAGACAGAGGGCGAGTCTATGGCTACACCTTC
TRBV20-1	NA	TRBJ2-1	few	CSAQTLDSPRVNEQFF	TGCAGTGCTCAGACGTTAGACAGCCCCCGGGTCAATGAGCAGTTCTTC
TRBV4-2	TRBD2	TRBJ2-1	NA	CASSQDLKRGRGEQFF	TGTGCCAGCAGCCAAGATCTCAAGCGGGGGCGTGGGGAGCAGTTCTTC
TRBV20-1	TRBD2	TRBJ2-1	many	CSANQRGVYNEQFF	TGCAGTGCTAATCAGCGGGGTGTGTACAATGAGCAGTTCTTC
TRBV11-2	NA	TRBJ2-2	few	CASSLRGKTGELFF	TGTGCCAGCAGCTTAAGGGGGAAAACCGGGGAGCTGTTTTTT
TRBV6-5	NA	TRBJ1-2	many	CASGRAEGYTF	TGTGCCAGCGGTCGCGCAGAGGGCTACACCTTC
TRBV11-2	NA	TRBJ2-2	NA	CASSLLLGGTGELFF	TGTGCCAGCAGCTTACTACTAGGGGGCACCGGGGAGCTGTTTTTT
TRBV12-3/TRBV12-4	NA	TRBJ1-5	many	CASSPRLVGYSNQPQHF	TGTGCCAGCAGCCCGAGACTGGTAGGTTATAGCAATCAGCCCCAGCATTTT
TRBV10-1	NA	TRBJ2-7	few	CASSEGGSEQYF	TGCGCCAGCAGTGAGGGGGGAAGCGAGCAGTACTTC
TRBV6-5	NA	TRBJ2-1	NA	CASSFTRGPRAYNEQFF	TGTGCCAGCAGTTTTACCCGGGGCCCGAGGGCCTACAATGAGCAGTTCTTC